This T cell receptor (beta chain) was sequenced for a study of beta chain features in type 1 diabetes. Study-wide background: The patients were much like the healthy donors in age, gender and cell yields. General study points: Among type 1 diabetes patients, VDJ junctions had fewer insertions and more deletions. Type 1 diabetes patients had moderately but significantly shorter TCRB CDR3s in all four CD4+ subsets.

This clone was picked up a small number of times. Its specificity is unknown. Expressed TCRB transcripts were sequenced because the entire RNA isolate underwent reverse transcription. TCRdb's table, derived via immunoSEQ multiplex PCR, lists solely in-frame clones and lacks some. Among 200,000 to 250,000 clones, around 15% were seen once, and the ten largest hold 0.065% to 0.095%. The specimen was naive CD4+ T cells from blood. The clonotype originates from a young man with type 1 diabetes.

CDR3: CSVGDGTVHEQYF. The CDR3 DNA sequence: TGCAGCGTTGGAGACGGGACAGTCCACGAGCAGTACTTC. The rearrangement uses TRBV29-1 and TRBJ2-7; 7 bases are shared with TRBD1. The germline gives CDR1 SQVTM, CDR2 ANQGSEA. With V trimmed by 4 bases and J by 5 bases, 8 bases remained unmatched. The CDR3 has 13 residues.